Each of the 19 T cell receptor beta chains below was sequenced from the same sample in a study of T-cell reconstitution after alpha-beta-depleted transplantation in children. TCRbeta library construction was performed incorporating unique molecular identifiers. TCRdb re-called the PCR reads with MiXCR, one entry per CDR3 protein. This table has a few hundred thousand distinct CDR3 sequences, 10% to 15% appearing once. Sequences were derived from PBMCs, mostly from graft donor cells, sampled 360 days after TCRalphabeta/CD19-depleted stem cell transplant. Receptors originate from a male patient under 18 who had a stem cell transplant for acute myeloid leukemia, so the T cells may come from the graft donor.

The CDR3 loop is CASSLNPGPRENGYTF. As DNA, the CDR3 is TGTGCCAGCAGCTTAAATCCCGGACCCAGGGAGAATGGCTACACCTTC. The chain recombines TRBV11-2 with TRBJ1-2; a weak D match, TRBD1 (5 bases). Trimming stripped 2 bases from V and 6 bases from J, with 19 bases between. The CDR3 sequence is 16 residues long. Germline CDR1 SGHAT, CDR2 FQNNGV.

The chain joins TRBV20-1 to TRBJ2-3; TRBD2 aligns across 9 bases. CDR1 DFQATT and CDR2 SNEGSKA come from the germline V gene (reference sequence). V lost 0 bases and J lost 0; bases outside the gene matches: 7. The CDR3 consists of 17 residues. This CDR3 reads CSARDVASGASTDTQYF. Here the CDR3 DNA reads TGCAGTGCTAGAGATGTGGCTAGCGGGGCTAGCACAGATACGCAGTATTTT.

The chain is built from TRBV2 and TRBJ2-7; 7 nucleotides line up with TRBD1. Losses at the gene ends were 7 bases for V and 3 bases for J; bases not matched to a gene: 12. This CDR3 comprises 15 residues. CDR1 is SNHLY and CDR2 is FYNNEI in the germline V gene. The CDR3, as DNA: TGTGCCAGCACGGTTGACAGGGCGAATTTCTACGAGCAGTACTTC. It is translated as CASTVDRANFYEQYF.

This clonotype was detected a few times. The junction shows a germline mismatch at one end, possibly a read error. The chain carries TRBV9 and TRBJ1-2; possible D gene TRBD1, 5 bases. The CDR3 is 12 residues long. CDR1 is SGDLS, CDR2 YYNGEE, per germline. The CDR3 coding sequence is TGTGCCAGCAGCGTAGTGGGGGGGACCGGTGCCTTC. Translation: CASSVVGGTGAF.

In this sample, this clonotype turned up many times. The V gene is TRBV5-1, the J gene TRBJ2-1, with D perhaps matching TRBD1 or TRBD2 (6 bases each). The V gene's germline CDR1 is SGHRS and CDR2 YFSETQ. CDR3 length: 11 amino acids. Trimming took off 2 bases at V and 15 bases at J, with 12 bases between the two ends. This chain's CDR3 is CASSLPGAPFF. The CDR3 DNA sequence: TGCGCCAGCAGCTTACCGGGGGCTCCGTTCTTC.

This clonotype was counted between two and nine times. The rearrangement uses TRBV2 and TRBJ2-5; 14 nucleotides match TRBD2. CDR3 length: 17 residues. Germline V gives CDR1 SNHLY, CDR2 FYNNEI. The junction had 9 bases not matched to a gene; V was cut back by 4 bases and J by 5 bases. Written as DNA, the CDR3 is TGTGCCAGCAGTGGCACGGGACTAGCGGGAGTCGAGGAGACCCAGTACTTC. It encodes CASSGTGLAGVEETQYF.

In its sample, this clonotype was seen many times. At one boundary the junction diverges from the germline segment, which might be a read error. V and J are TRBV7-7 and TRBJ2-5, with D perhaps TRBD1 (6 bases). From germline, CDR1 is SSHAT and CDR2 FNYEAQ (reference sequence). The CDR3 runs to 14 residues. Written as DNA, the CDR3 is TGTGCTAGCAGCTTGGGGACACACCAAGAGACCCAGTACTTC. It yields the protein CASSLGTHQETQYF.

In its sample, this clonotype was seen many times. CDR3 coding DNA: TGTGCCAGCAGCTCCGCATCCTACGAGCAGTACGTC. Translation gives CASSSASYEQYV. The V call is TRBV5-5, the J call TRBJ2-7; no definite D call. This CDR3 has 12 amino acids. CDR1 is SGHKS, CDR2 YYEKEE, per germline (reference sequence). V was clipped by 3 bases and J by 1 base, with 5 bases between them.

The chain carries TRBV19 and TRBJ2-2; TRBD1 is a possible D gene (5 bases). V was clipped by 3 bases and J by 0 bases, with 14 bases between them. The CDR3 length is 17 residues. Germline CDR1 reads LNHDA; CDR2 reads SQIVND (reference sequence). CDR3 sequence reads: CASSIFGAGSNTGELFF. In DNA form, the CDR3 reads TGTGCCAGTAGTATTTTTGGGGCAGGGTCGAACACCGGGGAGCTGTTTTTT.

This clonotype has a handful of counts. This sequence joins TRBV30 and TRBJ1-2; D is perhaps TRBD1 (5 bases). CDR1 and CDR2 (germline): GTSNPN, SVGIG (reference sequence). This CDR3 region has 13 residues. The V and J ends lost 4 bases and 4 bases respectively, with 13 bases between them. The DNA for the CDR3 is TGTGCCTGGAACCCCCAGGGTCGCTATGGCTACACCTTC. Its translation: CAWNPQGRYGYTF.

The table lists this clonotype with many counts. The V and J genes are TRBV5-5 and TRBJ2-1, with TRBD1 identical over 7 bases. CDR1 is SGHKS and CDR2 is YYEKEE in the germline V gene (reference sequence). The V gene end was trimmed by 2 bases and the J gene end by 14 bases; junction bases not matched to a gene: 10. The CDR3 consists of 13 residues. CDR3 coding DNA: TGTGCCAGCAGCTTAATTGAGGACAGGCAAGAGTTCTTC. Its translation is CASSLIEDRQEFF.

This rearrangement joins TRBV6-2 or TRBV6-3 to TRBJ2-7; D ambiguous. The CDR3 has 12 residues. V lost 2 bases and J 4 bases, leaving 6 bases between the germline ends. Germline V gives CDR1 MNHEY, CDR2 SVGEGT. As DNA, the CDR3 is TGTGCCAGCAGTTACGCTTGGTACGAGCAGTACTTC. Protein: CASSYAWYEQYF.

The chain uses TRBV20-1 and TRBJ2-2, with D tentatively TRBD2 (6 bases). The length of the CDR3 is 13 residues. The germline V and J ends were trimmed by 2 bases and 8 bases, with 12 bases remaining between them. Germline CDR1 and CDR2: DFQATT and SNEGSKA (reference sequence). The chain's CDR3 is CSARPGVLGELFF. CDR3 bases: TGCAGTGCTAGACCGGGAGTCTTAGGGGAGCTGTTTTTT.

The V call is TRBV12-3 or TRBV12-4, the J call TRBJ2-5, with 8 nucleotides matching TRBD2. V gave up 4 bases and J gave up 2 bases; unmatched junction bases: 6. The CDR3 contains 15 residues. The CDR3 loop is CASSSAGGGQETQYF. DNA for the CDR3: TGTGCCAGCAGTTCCGCGGGGGGCGGGCAAGAGACCCAGTACTTC.

This clonotype was counted between two and nine times. This chain joins TRBV28 and TRBJ2-7; 8 positions match TRBD2. The CDR3 is 13 amino acids. The ends lost 11 bases at V and 1 base at J; junction bases unmatched: 7. CDR1 is MDHEN, CDR2 SYDVKM, per germline. The CDR3 region is CALKASGSYEQYF. The CDR3 region has the DNA TGTGCCCTTAAGGCTAGCGGGTCCTACGAGCAGTACTTC.

This clonotype occurred a few times. The rearrangement uses TRBV6-1 and TRBJ2-7, with TRBD2 matching 13 bases. The germline CDR1 and CDR2 sequences are MNHNS and SASEGT. The CDR3 loop spans 15 amino acids. V lost 6 bases to trimming and J lost 0 bases; unmatched junction nucleotides: 2. In DNA, the CDR3 is TGTGCCAGCAGACTAGCGGGAGGGACCTCCTACGAGCAGTACTTC. Its protein product is CASRLAGGTSYEQYF.

This clonotype turned up a few times. The gene calls are TRBV24-1 and TRBJ1-5; 8 bases agree with TRBD1. Germline-derived CDR1 and CDR2 are KGHDR and SFDVKD. With V trimmed by 8 bases and J by 11 bases, 22 bases remained unmatched. CDR3 length: 17 residues. The CDR3 spells CATKPRDRSRAAGAQHF. CDR3 bases: TGTGCCACCAAACCAAGGGACAGGTCAAGAGCCGCAGGGGCCCAGCATTTT.

This clonotype was counted at least ten times. The genes are TRBV7-2 and TRBJ2-5; possible D gene TRBD2, 6 bases. Trimming stripped 6 bases from V and 6 bases from J, with 17 bases between. Germline CDR1 reads SGHTA; CDR2 reads FQGNSA. This CDR3 comprises 14 residues. The CDR3 is CASRHPGRLKTQYF. The CDR3 region has the DNA TGTGCCAGCAGGCATCCAGGGAGGCTAAAGACCCAGTACTTC.

This chain links TRBV10-3 with TRBJ2-2; 10 bases agree with TRBD2. The CDR3 spans 16 residues. Trimming at V came to 0 bases and at J to 7 bases, leaving 5 bases not matched to a gene. Germline CDR1 ENHRY, CDR2 SYGVKD. The CDR3 region has the DNA TGTGCCATCAGTGAGTCGACTAGCGGGTTAATCGGGGAGCTGTTTTTT. It specifies CAISESTSGLIGELFF.